This TCR beta chain was recorded in a study of molecular identifiers for immune sequencing clone quantification. Study as a whole: The replicates split RNA from around 20,000 or 100,000 naive CD8 cells five ways and sequenced four. Study-level findings and limits: Naive cells had under 1% of molecules in clones above 20 RNA copies, effectors over 97%. Detection of one spiked Jurkat cell's TCR RNA reportedly worked in 1 million or so naive cells.

TCRdb re-called the PCR reads with MiXCR, one entry per CDR3 protein. The table has 490,000 or so distinct CDR3 sequences, around 23% seen once; the top ten hold under 0.85%. Concerning this clonotype: Its antigen is undetermined.

Deletions cut 7 bases from V and 5 bases from J, with 11 bases between. The CDR3 contains 12 residues. Looked up from germline, CDR1 is SGHVS and CDR2 is FNYEAQ. The naive CD8 libraries originated from between roughly 17,000 and 1,000,000 sorted cells and drew on 10%, 30% or 50% RNA. The clonotype originates from a human donor in good health. Some libraries in this study had Jurkat cell RNA spiked in. The sequenced sample consisted of naive CD8+ T cells from blood, with Jurkat cell RNA spiked in. The subset here: FACS-sorted CD8+CD4-CCR7+CD45RA+ naive T cells. The chain is built from TRBV7-6 and TRBJ1-1; D remains ambiguous. The chain's CDR3 is CASTSDSTEAFF. The CDR3, as DNA: TGTGCCAGCACCTCAGACTCGACTGAAGCTTTCTTT.